This paragraph reports one T cell receptor (beta chain). What it binds is not known. Trimming left V 10 bases short and J 6 bases short, with 15 bases between. The germline V gene has CDR1 WSHSY and CDR2 SAAADI. The CDR3 contains 12 residues. Method: immunoSEQ multiplex PCR; TCRdb's copy keeps in-frame clones and lacks some. The sample carries 85,000 to 100,000 clones, around 90% recorded once. The entry originates in a study of graft-versus-host responses after intestinal transplantation. Background on the study: Grafts were multivisceral, liver-intestinal, or isolated intestinal. Anti-thymocyte globulin induction preceded two to four years of tacrolimus and steroid maintenance in all recipients. General study points: Among recipient marrow samples, GvH clones were found; some appeared first in ileum or blood. Allografts carried high graft-versus-host to host-versus-graft clonal ratios in patients having graft-donor T cell macrochimerism.

The sequences come from unstimulated CD4+ T cells sorted from spleen or lymph node cells, collected before transplant. The sequence was collected from a human donor who was the organ donor for an intestinal transplant. The V call is TRBV10-2, the J call TRBJ1-2, with D tentatively TRBD1 (5 bases). The CDR3: CATSTVWNGYTF. The CDR3 DNA reads as TGCGCCACCTCGACAGTTTGGAATGGCTACACCTTC.